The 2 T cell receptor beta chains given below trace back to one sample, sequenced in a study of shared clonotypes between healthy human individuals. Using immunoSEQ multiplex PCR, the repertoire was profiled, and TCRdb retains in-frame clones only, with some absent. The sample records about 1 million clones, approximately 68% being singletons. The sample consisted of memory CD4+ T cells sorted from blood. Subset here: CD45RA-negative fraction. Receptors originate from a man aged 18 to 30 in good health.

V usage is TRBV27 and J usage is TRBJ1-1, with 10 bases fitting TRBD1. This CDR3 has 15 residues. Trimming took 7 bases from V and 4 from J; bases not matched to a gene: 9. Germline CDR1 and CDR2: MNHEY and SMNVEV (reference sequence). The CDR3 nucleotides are TGTGCCAGCACCTCAGGACAGGGGGTTGTCACTGAAGCTTTCTTT. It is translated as CASTSGQGVVTEAFF.

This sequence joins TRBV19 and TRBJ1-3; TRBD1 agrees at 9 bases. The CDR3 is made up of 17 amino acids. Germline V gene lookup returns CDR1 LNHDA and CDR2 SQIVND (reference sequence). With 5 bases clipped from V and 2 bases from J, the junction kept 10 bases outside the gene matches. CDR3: CASSSGTGYNTGNTIYF. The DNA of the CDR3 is TGTGCCAGTAGTTCCGGGACAGGGTATAACACTGGAAACACCATATATTTT.